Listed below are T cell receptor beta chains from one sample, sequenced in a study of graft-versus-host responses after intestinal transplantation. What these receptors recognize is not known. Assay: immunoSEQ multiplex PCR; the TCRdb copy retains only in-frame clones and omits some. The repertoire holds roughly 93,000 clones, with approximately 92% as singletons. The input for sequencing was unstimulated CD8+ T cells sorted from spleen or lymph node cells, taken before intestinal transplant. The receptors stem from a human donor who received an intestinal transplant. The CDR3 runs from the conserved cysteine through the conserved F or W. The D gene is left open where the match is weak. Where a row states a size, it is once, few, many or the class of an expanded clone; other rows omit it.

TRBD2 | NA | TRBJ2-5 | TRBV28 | TGTGCCAGCAGCCCCGGGACTAGCGGGAGTATGGGTGAGACCCAGTACTTC | CASSPGTSGSMGETQYF
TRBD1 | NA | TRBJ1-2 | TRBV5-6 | TGTGCCAGCAGCTTAATCGTGGACAGGGTGGTTTCGGAAGGCTACACCTTC | CASSLIVDRVVSEGYTF
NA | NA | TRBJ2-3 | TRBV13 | TGTGCCAGCAGCCTACCGGGACTTGGGGGCACAGATACGCAGTATTTT | CASSLPGLGGTDTQYF
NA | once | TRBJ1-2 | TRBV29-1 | TGCAGCGTGACAACCCCAGGGTACTATGGCTACACCTTC | CSVTTPGYYGYTF
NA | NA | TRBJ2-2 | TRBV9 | TGTGCCAGCAGCTCCGGAGGAACCGGGGAGCTGTTTTTT | CASSSGGTGELFF
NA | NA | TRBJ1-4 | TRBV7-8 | TGTGCCAGCAGCTTAGTGGGGCAGCTTAGTGAAAAACTGTTTTTT | CASSLVGQLSEKLFF
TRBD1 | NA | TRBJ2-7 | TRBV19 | TGTGCCAGTAGTACGACAGGGAATCCGCAAGAGCAGTACTTC | CASSTTGNPQEQYF
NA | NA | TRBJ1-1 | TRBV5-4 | TGTGCCAGCAGCCAAGGTCAGGGGGAAGCTTTCTTT | CASSQGQGEAFF
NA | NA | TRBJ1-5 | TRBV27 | TGTGCCAGCAGTTTTTCAGGGAGCAATCAGCCCCAGCATTTT | CASSFSGSNQPQHF
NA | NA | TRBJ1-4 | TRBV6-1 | TGTGCCAGCAGTTTTTACACGGAGGCTAATGAAAAACTGTTTTTT | CASSFYTEANEKLFF
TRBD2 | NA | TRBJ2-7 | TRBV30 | TGTGCCTGGAAGAGCGGGACCGGGTTAGACGAGCAGTACTTC | CAWKSGTGLDEQYF
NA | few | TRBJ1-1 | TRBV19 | TGTGCCAGTAGTATAGTAGGGGCCACTGAAGCTTTCTTT | CASSIVGATEAFF
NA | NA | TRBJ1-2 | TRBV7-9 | TGTGCCAGCAGCGGCGGCATAGGCTATGGCTACACCTTC | CASSGGIGYGYTF
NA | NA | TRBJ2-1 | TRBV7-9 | TGTGCCAGCACCTTCCTGGCTGGCTCCTACAATGAGCAGTTCTTC | CASTFLAGSYNEQFF
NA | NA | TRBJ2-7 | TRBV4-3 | TGCGCCAGCAGCCCCCAAATCGGGTACGAGCAGTACTTC | CASSPQIGYEQYF
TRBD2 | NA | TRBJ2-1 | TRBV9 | TGTGCCAGCAGCGTGGGACTAGCGGGAGGGCGGGGACAGAACAATGAGCAGTTCTTC | CASSVGLAGGRGQNNEQFF